The entry below describes one T cell receptor (beta chain). This entry belongs to a study of T cells in Graves' hyperthyroidism and ophthalmopathy. Study-level information: Peripheral blood specimens were obtained at initial diagnosis, prior to any treatment.

TCR beta CDR3 regions were amplified from RNA transcripts. A first-round RT-PCR of the TCR CDR3 used the HTBI primer set. In TCRdb, the multiplex PCR reads were re-called with MiXCR into one record per CDR3 protein. This table holds approximately 530,000 distinct CDR3 sequences, approximately 16% found once. CDR1 is SGHAT and CDR2 is FQNNGV in the germline V gene. The CDR3 loop spans 14 amino acids. The junction had 4 bases not matched to a gene; V was cut back by 5 bases and J by 3 bases. The TCR comes from a woman between 18 and 30 years old with Graves' hyperthyroidism. The J gene is TRBJ1-1, the V gene TRBV11-2; 9 positions agree with TRBD1. The material sequenced was blood. As DNA, the CDR3 is TGTGCCAGCAGCAAACAGGGGGCTTACACTGAAGCTTTCTTT. Residues: CASSKQGAYTEAFF.